This T cell receptor (beta chain) was identified during a study of blood T cell repertoires in COVID-19. Study details: Sites in the United States, Italy and Spain provided acute and convalescent COVID-19 samples.

Clones were read by immunoSEQ multiplex PCR, and TCRdb kept only the in-frame ones, dropping some. The data hold about 130,000 clones, with about 85% observed a single time. The germline CDR1 and CDR2 sequences are MNHEY and SVGAGI. With 9 bases removed from V and 1 base from J, the gap between germline ends came to 12 bases. The CDR3 is made up of 13 amino acids. The receptor's source is a woman in her sixties or seventies with COVID-19, enrolled during active disease. Sequenced sample: peripheral blood. J is TRBJ1-1 and V is TRBV6-5; D remains unclear. This chain's CDR3 is CASQPGRNTEAFF. For the CDR3, the DNA is TGTGCCAGTCAGCCCGGGAGGAACACTGAAGCTTTCTTT.